This T cell receptor beta chain emerged from a study of shared clonotypes between healthy human individuals. Study results and limitations: Sequencing depth was expected to affect clonotype sharing among donors. Since donors were few, the genetic and exposure-history diversity represented was limited.

Turning to this clone: The antigen is not known.

A roughly 200 ng quantity of DNA, roughly 30,000 T cell genomes, went into the sorted-subset replicate PCRs. The assay was immunoSEQ multiplex PCR, and TCRdb's table has in-frame clones only and misses some. The sample contains 2 million to 2.5 million clones, almost 96% of which appear only once. Adult Caucasians living in Nashville, Tennessee made up all of the donors. Sequenced: naive CD4+ T cells sorted from blood. Subset described: CD45RA+ positively selected. This sequence originates from a young man in good health.

The CDR3 sequence is CASSTSGAGNEQFF. The CDR3 DNA reads as TGTGCCAGCAGTACTAGCGGGGCTGGTAATGAGCAGTTCTTC. The V gene is TRBV6-6, the J gene TRBJ2-1, with 10 bases lining up with TRBD2. J was trimmed by 7 bases and V by 5 bases; bases with no gene match: 5. This CDR3 contains 14 residues. CDR1 is MNHNY, CDR2 SVGAGI, per germline (reference sequence).